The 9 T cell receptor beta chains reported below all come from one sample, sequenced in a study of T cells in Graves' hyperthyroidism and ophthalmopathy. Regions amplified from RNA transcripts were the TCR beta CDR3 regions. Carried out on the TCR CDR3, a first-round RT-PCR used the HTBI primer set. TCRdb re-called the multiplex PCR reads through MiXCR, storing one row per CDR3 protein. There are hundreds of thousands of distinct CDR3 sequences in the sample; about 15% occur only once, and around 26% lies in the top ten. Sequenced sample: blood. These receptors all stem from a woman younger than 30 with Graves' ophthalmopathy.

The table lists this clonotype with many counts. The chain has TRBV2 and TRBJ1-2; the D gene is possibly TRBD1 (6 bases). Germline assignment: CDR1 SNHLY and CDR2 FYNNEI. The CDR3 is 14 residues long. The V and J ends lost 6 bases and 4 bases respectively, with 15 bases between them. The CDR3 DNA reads TGTGCCAGCAGCGAGGGGGGAAGCTTCTATGGCTACACCTTC. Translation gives CASSEGGSFYGYTF.

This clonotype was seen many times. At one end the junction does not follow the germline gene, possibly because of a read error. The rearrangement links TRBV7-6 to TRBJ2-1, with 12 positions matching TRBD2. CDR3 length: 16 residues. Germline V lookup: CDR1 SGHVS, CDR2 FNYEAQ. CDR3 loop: CANSSTTSGGYNEQFF. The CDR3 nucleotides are TGTGCCAACAGCTCAACGACTAGCGGGGGTTACAATGAGCAGTTCTTC.

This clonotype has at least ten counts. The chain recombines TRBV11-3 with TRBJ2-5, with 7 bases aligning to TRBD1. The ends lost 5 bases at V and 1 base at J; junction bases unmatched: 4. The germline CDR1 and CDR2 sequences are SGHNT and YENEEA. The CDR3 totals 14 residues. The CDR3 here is CASSPDRAQETQYF. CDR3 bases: TGTGCCAGCAGCCCAGACAGGGCCCAAGAGACCCAGTACTTC.

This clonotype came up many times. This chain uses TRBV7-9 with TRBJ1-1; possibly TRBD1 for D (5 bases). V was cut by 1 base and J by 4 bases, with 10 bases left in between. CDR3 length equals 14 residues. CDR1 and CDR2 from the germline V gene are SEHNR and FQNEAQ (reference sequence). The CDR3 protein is CASSLGPGPTEAFF. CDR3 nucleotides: TGTGCCAGCAGCTTAGGTCCGGGACCCACTGAAGCTTTCTTT. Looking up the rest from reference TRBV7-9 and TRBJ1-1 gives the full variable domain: DTGVSQNPRHKITKRGQNVTFRCDPISEHNRLYWYRQTLGQGPEFLTYFQNEAQLEKSRLLSDRFSAERPKGSFSTLEIQRTEQGDSAMYLCASSLGPGPTEAFFGQGTRLTVV.

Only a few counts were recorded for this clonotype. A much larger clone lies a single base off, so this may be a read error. CDR3 sequence: CASSPTGQPQHF. CDR3 nucleotide sequence: TGTGCCAGCAGTCCCACGGGACAGCCCCAGCATTTT. The chain uses TRBV28 and TRBJ1-5, with D hard to call. The V end was cut by 5 bases, the J end by 7 bases, with 9 bases between. CDR3 length: 12 amino acids. Looked up from germline, CDR1 is MDHEN and CDR2 is SYDVKM. Full variable domain (outside the CDR3, taken from reference TRBV28 and TRBJ1-5): DVKVTQSSRYLVKRTGEKVFLECVQDMDHENMFWYRQDPGLGLRLIYFSYDVKMKEKGDIPEGYSVSREKKERFSLILESASTNQTSMYLCASSPTGQPQHFGDGTRLSIL.

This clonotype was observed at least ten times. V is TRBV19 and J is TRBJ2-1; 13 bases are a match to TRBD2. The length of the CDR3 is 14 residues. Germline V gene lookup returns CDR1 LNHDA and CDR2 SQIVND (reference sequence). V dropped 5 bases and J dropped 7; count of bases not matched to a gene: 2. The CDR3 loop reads CASSLTSGGNEQFF. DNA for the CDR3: TGTGCCAGTAGTTTGACTAGCGGGGGGAATGAGCAGTTCTTC.

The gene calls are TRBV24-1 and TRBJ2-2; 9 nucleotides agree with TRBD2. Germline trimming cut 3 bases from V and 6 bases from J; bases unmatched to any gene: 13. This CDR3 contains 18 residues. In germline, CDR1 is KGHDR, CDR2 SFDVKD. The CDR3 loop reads CATSDPSLERGVAGELFF. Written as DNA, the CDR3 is TGTGCCACCAGTGATCCCTCCCTCGAGCGGGGGGTCGCCGGGGAGCTGTTTTTT.

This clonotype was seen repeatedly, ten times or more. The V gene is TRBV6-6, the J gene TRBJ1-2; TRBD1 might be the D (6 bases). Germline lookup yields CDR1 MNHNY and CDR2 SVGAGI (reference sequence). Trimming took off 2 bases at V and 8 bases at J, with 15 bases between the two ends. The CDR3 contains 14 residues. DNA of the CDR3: TGTGCCAGCAGTTACGACAGGTCAGCGAGGGGCTACACCTTC. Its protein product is CASSYDRSARGYTF.

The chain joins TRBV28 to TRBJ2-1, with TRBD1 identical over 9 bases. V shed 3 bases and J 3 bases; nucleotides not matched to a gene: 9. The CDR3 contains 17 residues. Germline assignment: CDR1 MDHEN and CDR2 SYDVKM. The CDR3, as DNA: TGTGCCAGCAGTTTCTCGGCCCGGGACAGGGTCTACAATGAGCAGTTCTTC. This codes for CASSFSARDRVYNEQFF.